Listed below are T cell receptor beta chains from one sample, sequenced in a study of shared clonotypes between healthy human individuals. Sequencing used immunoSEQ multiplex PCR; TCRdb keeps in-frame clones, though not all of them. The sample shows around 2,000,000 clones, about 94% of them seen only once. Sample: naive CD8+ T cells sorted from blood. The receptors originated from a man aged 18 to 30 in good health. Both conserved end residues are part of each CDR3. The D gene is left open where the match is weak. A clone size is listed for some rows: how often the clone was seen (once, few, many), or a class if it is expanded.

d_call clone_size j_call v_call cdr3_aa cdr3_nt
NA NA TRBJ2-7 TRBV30 CAWSEWGAGEQYF TGTGCCTGGAGTGAGTGGGGGGCGGGAGAGCAGTACTTC
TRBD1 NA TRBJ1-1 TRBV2 CASSEGQGLNTEAFF TGTGCCAGCAGTGAAGGACAGGGTTTGAACACTGAAGCTTTCTTT
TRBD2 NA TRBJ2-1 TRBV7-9 CASSLGLAGGLPAGEQFF TGTGCCAGCAGTTTAGGACTAGCGGGAGGGCTCCCGGCGGGTGAGCAGTTCTTC
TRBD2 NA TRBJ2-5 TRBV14 CASSRGEGRETQYF TGTGCCAGCAGCCGAGGGGAGGGCCGAGAGACCCAGTACTTC
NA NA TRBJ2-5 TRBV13 CASSPARGLETQYF TGTGCCAGCAGCCCGGCTAGAGGCTTAGAGACCCAGTACTTC
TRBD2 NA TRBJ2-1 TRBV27 CASSPTEQAGGPYNEQFF TGTGCCAGCAGTCCGACCGAGCAGGCGGGAGGGCCTTACAATGAGCAGTTCTTC
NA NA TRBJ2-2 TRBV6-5 CASRRVVELFF TGTGCCAGCAGGCGAGTTGTGGAGCTGTTTTTT
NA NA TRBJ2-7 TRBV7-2 CASSLEDSYEQYF TGTGCCAGCAGCTTAGAAGACAGCTACGAGCAGTACTTC
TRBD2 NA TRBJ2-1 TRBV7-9 CASSSGGDEQFF TGTGCCAGCAGCTCGGGGGGTGATGAGCAGTTCTTC
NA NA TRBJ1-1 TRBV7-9 CASSPTANQAFF TGTGCCAGCAGCCCGACGGCTAATCAAGCTTTCTTT
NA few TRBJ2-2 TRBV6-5 CASSYSADTGELFF TGTGCCAGCAGTTACTCGGCCGACACCGGGGAGCTGTTTTTT
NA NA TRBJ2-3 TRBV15 CATQTGGRDTQYF TGTGCCACCCAAACGGGGGGCCGCGATACGCAGTATTTT
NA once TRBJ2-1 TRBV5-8 CASRYEVNEQFF TGTGCCAGCAGATATGAGGTCAATGAGCAGTTCTTC
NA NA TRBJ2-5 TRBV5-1 CASSDQETQYF TGCGCCAGCAGCGACCAAGAGACCCAGTACTTC
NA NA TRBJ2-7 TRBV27 CASSLFRSSYEQYF TGTGCCAGCAGTTTATTCCGGAGCTCCTACGAGCAGTACTTC
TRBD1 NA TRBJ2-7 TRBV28 CASSFGQVSYEQYF TGTGCCAGCAGTTTCGGACAGGTATCCTACGAGCAGTACTTC
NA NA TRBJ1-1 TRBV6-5 CAGGRGGSRATEAFF TGTGCCGGCGGGCGGGGAGGCTCTCGGGCCACTGAAGCTTTCTTT
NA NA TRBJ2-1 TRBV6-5 CASRRTPDNEQFF TGTGCCAGCAGAAGGACTCCCGACAATGAGCAGTTCTTC
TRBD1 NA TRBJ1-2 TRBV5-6 CASSFYRGGNYGYTF TGTGCCAGCAGCTTTTACAGGGGCGGCAACTATGGCTACACCTTC
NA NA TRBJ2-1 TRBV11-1 CASSSGPSSYNEQFF TGTGCCAGCAGCTCCGGGCCGAGCTCCTACAATGAGCAGTTCTTC
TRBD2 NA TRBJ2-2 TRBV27 CASGYGGDIAGELFF TGTGCCAGCGGCTACGGGGGGGATATCGCCGGGGAGCTGTTTTTT
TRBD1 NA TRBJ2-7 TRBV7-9 CASSSSDRGHRDYEQYF TGTGCCAGCAGCTCCTCGGACAGGGGGCATAGGGACTACGAGCAGTACTTC
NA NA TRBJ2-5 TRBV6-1 CASSEGETQYF TGTGCCAGCAGTGAGGGGGAGACCCAGTACTTC
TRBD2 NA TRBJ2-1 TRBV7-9 CASSLEGLAGQYNEQFF TGTGCCAGCAGCTTAGAGGGACTAGCGGGACAATACAATGAGCAGTTCTTC
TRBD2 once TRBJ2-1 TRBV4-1 CASSQGTSGGAYYNEQFF TGCGCCAGCAGCCAAGGGACTAGCGGGGGGGCTTACTACAATGAGCAGTTCTTC
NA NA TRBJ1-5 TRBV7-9 CASSLQGSNQPQHF TGTGCCAGCAGCCTTCAGGGTAGCAATCAGCCCCAGCATTTT
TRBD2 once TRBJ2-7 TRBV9 CASSPERGAYEQYF TGTGCCAGCAGTCCTGAGCGGGGAGCCTACGAGCAGTACTTC
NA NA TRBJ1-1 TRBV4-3 CASSQDPTIGGLEAFF TGCGCCAGCAGCCAAGATCCGACTATCGGGGGGCTTGAAGCTTTCTTT
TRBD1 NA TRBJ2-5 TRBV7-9 CASSSTKFSGQVWETQYF TGTGCCAGCAGCTCGACCAAATTCTCGGGACAGGTTTGGGAGACCCAGTACTTC
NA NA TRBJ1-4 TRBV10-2 CASSERQGNEKLFF TGCGCCAGCAGTGAGCGGCAGGGGAATGAAAAACTGTTTTTT
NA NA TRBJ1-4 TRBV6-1 CASSEASVVNEKLFF TGTGCCAGCAGTGAAGCCTCAGTCGTAAATGAAAAACTGTTTTTT
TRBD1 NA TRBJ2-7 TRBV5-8 CASSLEDRARYEQYF TGTGCCAGCAGCTTGGAGGACAGGGCCCGATACGAGCAGTACTTC
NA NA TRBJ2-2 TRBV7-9 CASSPQGTGELFF TGTGCCAGCAGTCCACAGGGCACCGGGGAGCTGTTTTTT
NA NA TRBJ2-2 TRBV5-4 CASSLVGAGELFF TGTGCCAGCAGCTTGGTGGGGGCCGGGGAGCTGTTTTTT
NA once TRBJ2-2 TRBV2 CAKTGENTGELFF TGTGCCAAGACGGGGGAGAACACCGGGGAGCTGTTTTTT
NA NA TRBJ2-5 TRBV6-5 CASSYMGHETQYF TGTGCCAGCAGTTATATGGGGCACGAGACCCAGTACTTC
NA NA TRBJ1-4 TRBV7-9 CASSILGGAHGDEKLFF TGTGCCAGCAGTATCCTGGGGGGCGCCCACGGTGATGAAAAACTGTTTTTT
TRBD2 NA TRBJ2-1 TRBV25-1 CAAATSGPYNEQFF TGTGCCGCGGCCACTAGCGGACCCTACAATGAGCAGTTCTTC
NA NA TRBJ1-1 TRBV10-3 CAISEAREKLSTEAFF TGTGCCATCAGTGAGGCCAGGGAAAAGTTGAGCACTGAAGCTTTCTTT
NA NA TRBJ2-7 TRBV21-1 CASSKASGRVCEQYF TGTGCCAGCAGCAAGGCTAGCGGGAGGGTTTGCGAGCAGTACTTC